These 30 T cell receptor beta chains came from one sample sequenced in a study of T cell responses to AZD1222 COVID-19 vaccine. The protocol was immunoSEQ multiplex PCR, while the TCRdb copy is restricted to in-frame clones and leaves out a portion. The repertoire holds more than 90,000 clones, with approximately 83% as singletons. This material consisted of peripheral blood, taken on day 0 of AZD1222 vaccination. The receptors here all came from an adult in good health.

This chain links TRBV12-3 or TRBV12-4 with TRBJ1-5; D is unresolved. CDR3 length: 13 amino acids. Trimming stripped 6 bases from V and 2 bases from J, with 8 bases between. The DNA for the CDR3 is TGTGCCAGCAGGCCCTCGGGCAATCAGCCCCAGCATTTT. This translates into CASRPSGNQPQHF.

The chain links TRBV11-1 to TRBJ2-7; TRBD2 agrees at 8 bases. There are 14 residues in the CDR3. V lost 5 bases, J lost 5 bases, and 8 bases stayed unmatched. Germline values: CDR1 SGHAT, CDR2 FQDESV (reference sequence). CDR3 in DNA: TGTGCCAGCAGCCGCGGACTAGCAGGCGACGAGCAGTACTTC. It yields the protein CASSRGLAGDEQYF. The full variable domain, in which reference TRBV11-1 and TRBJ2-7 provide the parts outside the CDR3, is EAEVAQSPRYKITEKSQAVAFWCDPISGHATLYWYRQILGQGPELLVQFQDESVVDDSQLPKDRFSAERLKGVDSTLKIQPAELGDSAMYLCASSRGLAGDEQYFGPGTRLTVT.

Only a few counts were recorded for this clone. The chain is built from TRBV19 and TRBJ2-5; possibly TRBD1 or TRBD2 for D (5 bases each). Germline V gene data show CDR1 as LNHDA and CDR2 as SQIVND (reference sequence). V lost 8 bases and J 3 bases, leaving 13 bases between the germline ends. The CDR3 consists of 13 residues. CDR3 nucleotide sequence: TGTGCCAGTCGGGACCGAGGGAAAGAGACCCAGTACTTC. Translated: CASRDRGKETQYF.

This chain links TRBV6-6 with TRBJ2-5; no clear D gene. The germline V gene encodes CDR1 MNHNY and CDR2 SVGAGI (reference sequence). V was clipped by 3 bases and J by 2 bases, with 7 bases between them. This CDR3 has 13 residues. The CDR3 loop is CASSYENQETQYF. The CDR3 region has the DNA TGTGCCAGCAGTTATGAAAATCAAGAGACCCAGTACTTC.

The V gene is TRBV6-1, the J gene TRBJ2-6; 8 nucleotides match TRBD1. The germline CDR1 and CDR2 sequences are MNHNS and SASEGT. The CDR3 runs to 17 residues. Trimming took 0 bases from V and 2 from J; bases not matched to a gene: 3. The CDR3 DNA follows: TGTGCCAGCAGTGAAGCTGTACAGGGGGCTGGGGCCAACGTCCTGACTTTC. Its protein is CASSEAVQGAGANVLTF.

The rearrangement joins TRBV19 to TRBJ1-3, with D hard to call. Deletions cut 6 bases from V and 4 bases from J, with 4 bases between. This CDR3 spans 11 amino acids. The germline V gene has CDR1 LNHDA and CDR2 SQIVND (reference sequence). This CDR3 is CASRVGNTIYF. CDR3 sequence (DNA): TGTGCCAGTAGAGTCGGAAACACCATATATTTT.

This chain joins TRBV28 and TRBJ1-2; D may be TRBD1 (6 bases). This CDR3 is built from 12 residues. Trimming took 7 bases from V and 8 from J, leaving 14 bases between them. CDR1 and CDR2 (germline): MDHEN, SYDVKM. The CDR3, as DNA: TGTGCCAGCATGCAGGGGCAGTGGGGCTACACCTTC. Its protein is CASMQGQWGYTF.

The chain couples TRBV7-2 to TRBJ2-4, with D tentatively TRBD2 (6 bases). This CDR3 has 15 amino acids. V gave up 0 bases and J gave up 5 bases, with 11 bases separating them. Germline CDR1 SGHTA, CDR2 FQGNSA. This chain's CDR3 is CASSLAPGAENIQYF. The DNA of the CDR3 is TGTGCCAGCAGCTTAGCGCCGGGAGCGGAAAACATTCAGTACTTC.

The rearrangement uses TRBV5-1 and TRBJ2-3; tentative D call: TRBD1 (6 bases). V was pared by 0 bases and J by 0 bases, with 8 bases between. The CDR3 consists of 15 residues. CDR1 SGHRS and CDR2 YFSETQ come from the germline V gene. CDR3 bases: TGCGCCAGCAGCTTGGGGGGGCGAAGCACAGATACGCAGTATTTT. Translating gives CASSLGGRSTDTQYF.

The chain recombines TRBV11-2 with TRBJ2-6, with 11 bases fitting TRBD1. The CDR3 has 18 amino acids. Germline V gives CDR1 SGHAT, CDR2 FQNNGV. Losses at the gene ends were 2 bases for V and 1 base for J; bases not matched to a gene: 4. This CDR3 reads CASSLFGQGASGANVLTF. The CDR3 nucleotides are TGTGCCAGCAGCTTATTTGGACAGGGGGCTTCTGGGGCCAACGTCCTGACTTTC.

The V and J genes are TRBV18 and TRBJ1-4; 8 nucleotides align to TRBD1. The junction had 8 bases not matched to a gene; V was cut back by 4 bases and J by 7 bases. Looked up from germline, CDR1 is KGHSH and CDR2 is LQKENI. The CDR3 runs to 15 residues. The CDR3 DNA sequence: TGTGCCAGCTCACTTAGGACAGGGACGGGTGAAAAACTGTTTTTT. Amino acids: CASSLRTGTGEKLFF.

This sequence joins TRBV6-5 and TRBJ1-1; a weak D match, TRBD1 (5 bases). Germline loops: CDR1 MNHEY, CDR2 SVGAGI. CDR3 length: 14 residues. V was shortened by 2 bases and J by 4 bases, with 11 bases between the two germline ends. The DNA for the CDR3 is TGTGCCAGCAGTTACGCGTGGGGCGGCACTGAAGCTTTCTTT. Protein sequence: CASSYAWGGTEAFF.

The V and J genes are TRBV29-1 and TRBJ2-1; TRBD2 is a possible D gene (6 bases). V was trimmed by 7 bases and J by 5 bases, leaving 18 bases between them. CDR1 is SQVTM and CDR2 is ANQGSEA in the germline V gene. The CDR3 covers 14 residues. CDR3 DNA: TGCAGCGCCCTTCCAGGGAGGTTTGACAATGAGCAGTTCTTC. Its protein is CSALPGRFDNEQFF.

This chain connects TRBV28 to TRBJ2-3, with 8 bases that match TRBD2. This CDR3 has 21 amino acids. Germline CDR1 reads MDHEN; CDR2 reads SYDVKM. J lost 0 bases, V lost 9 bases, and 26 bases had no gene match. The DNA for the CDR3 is TGTGCCAGTCAGGGAATCTGGCCTCTCGGGCTAGCGGGCAAGAGCACAGATACGCAGTATTTT. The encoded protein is CASQGIWPLGLAGKSTDTQYF.

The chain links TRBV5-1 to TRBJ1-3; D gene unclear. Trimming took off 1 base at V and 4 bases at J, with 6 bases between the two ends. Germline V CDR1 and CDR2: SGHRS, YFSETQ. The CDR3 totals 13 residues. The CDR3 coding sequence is TGCGCCAGCAGCTTGTTCCAGGGAAACACCATATATTTT. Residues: CASSLFQGNTIYF.

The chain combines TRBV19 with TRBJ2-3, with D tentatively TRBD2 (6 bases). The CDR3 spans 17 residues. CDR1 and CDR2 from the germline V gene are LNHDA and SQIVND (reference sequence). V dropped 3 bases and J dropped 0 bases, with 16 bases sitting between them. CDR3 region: CASSIGAGMSSTDTQYF. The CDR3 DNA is TGTGCCAGTAGTATTGGGGCGGGAATGTCTAGCACAGATACGCAGTATTTT.

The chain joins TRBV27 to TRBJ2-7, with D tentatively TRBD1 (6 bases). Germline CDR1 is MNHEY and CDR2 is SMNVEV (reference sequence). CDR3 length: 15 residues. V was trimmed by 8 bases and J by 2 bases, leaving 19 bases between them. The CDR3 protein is CASAGLDRPAYEQYF. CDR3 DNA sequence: TGTGCCAGCGCTGGGTTAGACAGGCCCGCCTACGAGCAGTACTTC.

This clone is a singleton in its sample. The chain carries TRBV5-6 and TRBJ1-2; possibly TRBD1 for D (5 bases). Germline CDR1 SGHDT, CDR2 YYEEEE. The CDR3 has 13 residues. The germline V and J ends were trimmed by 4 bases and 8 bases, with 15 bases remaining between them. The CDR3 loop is CASSPPGDWGYTF. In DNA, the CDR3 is TGTGCCAGCAGCCCACCGGGGGATTGGGGCTACACCTTC.

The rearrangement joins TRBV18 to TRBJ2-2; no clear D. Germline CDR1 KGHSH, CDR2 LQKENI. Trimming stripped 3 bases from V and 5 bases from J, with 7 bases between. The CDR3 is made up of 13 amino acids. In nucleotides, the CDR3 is TGTGCCAGCTCACCGGAAGTAACCGGGGAGCTGTTTTTT. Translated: CASSPEVTGELFF. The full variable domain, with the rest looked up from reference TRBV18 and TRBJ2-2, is NAGVMQNPRHLVRRRGQEARLRCSPMKGHSHVYWYRQLPEEGLKFMVYLQKENIIDESGMPKERFSAEFPKEGPSILRIQQVVRGDSAAYFCASSPEVTGELFFGEGSRLTVL.

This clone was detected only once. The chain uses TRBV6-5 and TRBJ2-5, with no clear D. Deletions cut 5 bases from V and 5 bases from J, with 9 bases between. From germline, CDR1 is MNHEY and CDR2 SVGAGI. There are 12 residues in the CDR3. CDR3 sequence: CASSPNEETQYF. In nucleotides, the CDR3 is TGTGCCAGCAGTCCTAACGAGGAGACCCAGTACTTC.

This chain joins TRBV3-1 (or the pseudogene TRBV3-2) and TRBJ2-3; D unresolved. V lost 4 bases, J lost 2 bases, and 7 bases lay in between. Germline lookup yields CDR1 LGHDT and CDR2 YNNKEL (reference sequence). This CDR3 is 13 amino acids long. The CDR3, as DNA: TGTGCCAGCAGCCCCCCTTACACAGATACGCAGTATTTT. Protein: CASSPPYTDTQYF.

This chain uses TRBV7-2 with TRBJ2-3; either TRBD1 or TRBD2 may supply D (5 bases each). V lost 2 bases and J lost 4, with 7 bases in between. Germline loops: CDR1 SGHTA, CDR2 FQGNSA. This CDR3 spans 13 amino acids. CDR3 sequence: CASSLRGADTQYF. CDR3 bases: TGTGCCAGCAGCTTACGGGGCGCAGATACGCAGTATTTT.

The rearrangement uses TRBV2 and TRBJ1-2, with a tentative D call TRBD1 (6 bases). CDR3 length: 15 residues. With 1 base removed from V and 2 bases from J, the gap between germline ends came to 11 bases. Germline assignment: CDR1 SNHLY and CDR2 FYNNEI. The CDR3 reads CASSEGGPLNYGYTF. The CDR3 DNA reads TGTGCCAGCAGTGAAGGGGGGCCACTCAACTATGGCTACACCTTC.

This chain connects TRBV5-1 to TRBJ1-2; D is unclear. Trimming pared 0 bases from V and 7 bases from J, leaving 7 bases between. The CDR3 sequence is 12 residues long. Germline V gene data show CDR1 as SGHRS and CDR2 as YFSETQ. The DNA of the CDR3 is TGCGCCAGCAGCTTGGAGGGCGGTGGCTACACCTTC. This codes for CASSLEGGGYTF. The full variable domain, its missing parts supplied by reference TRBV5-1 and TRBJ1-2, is KAGVTQTPRYLIKTRGQQVTLSCSPISGHRSVSWYQQTPGQGLQFLFEYFSETQRNKGNFPGRFSGRQFSNSRSEMNVSTLELGDSALYLCASSLEGGGYTFGSGTRLTVV.

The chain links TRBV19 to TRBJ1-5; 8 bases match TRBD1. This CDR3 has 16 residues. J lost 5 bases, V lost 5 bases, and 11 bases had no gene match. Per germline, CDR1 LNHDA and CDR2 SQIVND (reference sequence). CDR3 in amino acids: CASSSARGQGDQPQHF. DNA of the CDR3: TGTGCCAGTAGTTCCGCCCGTGGACAGGGTGATCAGCCCCAGCATTTT.

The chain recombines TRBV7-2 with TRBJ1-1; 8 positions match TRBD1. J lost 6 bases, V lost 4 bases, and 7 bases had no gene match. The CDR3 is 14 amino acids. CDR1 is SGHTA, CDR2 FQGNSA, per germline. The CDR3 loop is CASSSDRGISEAFF. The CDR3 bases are TGTGCCAGCAGCTCCGACAGGGGAATTTCTGAAGCTTTCTTT.

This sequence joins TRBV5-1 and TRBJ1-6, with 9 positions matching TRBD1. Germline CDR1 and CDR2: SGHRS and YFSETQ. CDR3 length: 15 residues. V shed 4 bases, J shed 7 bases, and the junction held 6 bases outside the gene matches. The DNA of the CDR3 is TGCGCCAGCAGCACCCGACAGGGGGAAAATTCACCCCTCCACTTT. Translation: CASSTRQGENSPLHF.

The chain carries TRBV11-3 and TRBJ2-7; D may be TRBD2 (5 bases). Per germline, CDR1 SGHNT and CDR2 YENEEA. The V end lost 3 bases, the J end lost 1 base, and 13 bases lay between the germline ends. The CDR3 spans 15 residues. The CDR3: CASSFRGDNSYEQYF. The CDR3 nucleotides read TGTGCCAGCAGCTTTCGGGGAGATAATTCCTACGAGCAGTACTTC.

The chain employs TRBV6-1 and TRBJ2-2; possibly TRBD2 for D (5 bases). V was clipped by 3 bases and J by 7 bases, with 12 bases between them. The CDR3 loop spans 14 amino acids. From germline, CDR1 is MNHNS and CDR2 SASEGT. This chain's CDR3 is CASSDAGPGGELFF. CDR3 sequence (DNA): TGTGCCAGCAGTGACGCGGGCCCTGGCGGGGAGCTGTTTTTT.

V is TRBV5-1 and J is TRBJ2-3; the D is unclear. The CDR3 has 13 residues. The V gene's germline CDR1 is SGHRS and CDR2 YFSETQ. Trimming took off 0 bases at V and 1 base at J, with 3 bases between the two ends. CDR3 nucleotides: TGCGCCAGCAGCTTGGCCGGCACAGATACGCAGTATTTT. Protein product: CASSLAGTDTQYF.